The 5 T cell receptor beta chains below come from one sample, sequenced in a study of cytomegalovirus exposure and HLA in healthy donors. The study ran its PCR with 60 Vbeta and 13 Jbeta primers. Measured with immunoSEQ multiplex PCR; TCRdb has only the in-frame clones, and not every one. Here the sample spans around 150,000 clones, 70% to 75% being singletons. Input material: PBMCs. The origin of the receptors is a man younger than 35 in good health and CMV-seropositive.

In nucleotides, the CDR3 is TGTGCCAGCAGTTGGTCTAGATCAAGGGAGCTGTTTTTT. Protein: CASSWSRSRELFF. This chain joins TRBV6-5 and TRBJ2-2; D remains unclear. Between the trimmed V and J ends, which lost 4 bases and 9 bases, there was a span of 12 bases. The CDR3 has 13 amino acids. CDR1 is MNHEY and CDR2 is SVGAGI in the germline V gene.

In regard to this clone: The same CDR3 arises from other DNA sequences in this sample as well. The chain joins TRBV12-5 to TRBJ1-5; 8 nucleotides match TRBD1. The V gene end was trimmed by 5 bases and the J gene end by 1 base; junction bases not matched to a gene: 7. CDR3 length: 16 residues. CDR1 and CDR2 (germline): LGHNT, FRNRAP. For the CDR3, the DNA is TGTGCTAGTGGTCGTACCGGACAGGGCAGCAATCAGCCCCAGCATTTT. Amino acid sequence: CASGRTGQGSNQPQHF.

The chain is built from TRBV7-8 and TRBJ2-7; 12 nucleotides match TRBD1. After removal of 4 bases from V and 7 bases from J, the junction contained 8 bases not matched to a gene. The CDR3 spans 15 residues. Germline CDR1 SGHVS, CDR2 FQNEAQ. CDR3 sequence (DNA): TGTGCCAGCAGCTCGCCGGGACAGGGGGCGCGAGAGCAGTACGTC. It codes for CASSSPGQGAREQYV.

The chain recombines TRBV27 with TRBJ1-6, with D possibly TRBD1 on 6 matching bases. The germline V and J ends were trimmed by 7 bases and 9 bases, with 16 bases remaining between them. CDR1 is MNHEY and CDR2 is SMNVEV in the germline V gene (reference sequence). This CDR3 is 14 amino acids long. CDR3 nucleotides: TGTGCCAGCACCCTAGGGGGGGCTGGTTCACCCCTCCACTTT. This sequence encodes CASTLGGAGSPLHF.

V and J are TRBV30 and TRBJ2-3; 8 bases fit TRBD2. The CDR3 sequence is 14 residues long. CDR1 and CDR2 from the germline V gene are GTSNPN and SVGIG (reference sequence). V lost 6 bases to trimming and J lost 2 bases; unmatched junction nucleotides: 7. CDR3 sequence (DNA): TGTGCCTGCCCCCGGGGGGGGGCCACAGATACGCAGTATTTT. It codes for CACPRGGATDTQYF.